Listed below are T cell receptor beta chains from one sample, sequenced in a study of T cell repertoires in cytomegalovirus infection. TCRdb reprocessed the reads with MiXCR, giving one entry per CDR3 protein. This table has approximately 700,000 distinct CDR3 sequences, about 40% appearing once. What was sequenced was PBMCs. Source of these receptors: a human donor in good health (CMV status not recorded). Some clones in this sample may be carry-over from other donors' samples. Each CDR3 is given with its conserved first and last residue. Fields, in order: CDR3 length, J gene, V gene, CDR3 protein.

13,TRBJ2-5,TRBV10-3,CAISSGAQETQYF
15,TRBJ2-5,TRBV28,CASSLGATKQETQYF
16,TRBJ2-3,TRBV27,CASSPGTGGKVDTQYF
16,TRBJ2-3,TRBV19,CASSIERDQITDTQYF
15,TRBJ2-2,TRBV19,CASSIRAGGTGELFF
13,TRBJ2-3,TRBV20-1,CSAHPGPPDTQYF
18,TRBJ1-1,TRBV4-1,CASSQDVGDRVWNTEAFF
15,TRBJ1-2,TRBV12-3/TRBV12-4,CASSFRRAKNYGYTF
14,TRBJ1-2,TRBV7-2,CASSLGQLIIGYTF
14,TRBJ1-1,TRBV28,CASSFTRENTEAFF
14,TRBJ2-7,TRBV20-1,CSARSGTGTYEQYF
15,TRBJ2-6,TRBV28,CASSPLDSGANVLTF
13,TRBJ2-7,TRBV29-1,CSAAGQGAYEQYF
14,TRBJ2-3,TRBV19,CASSIGDPLDTQYF
16,TRBJ1-5,TRBV12-5,CASGLASGQGDQPQHF
16,TRBJ2-1,TRBV12-3/TRBV12-4,CASRRTSGGAYNEQFF
16,TRBJ2-3,TRBV24-1,CATSDWETPRTDTQYF
16,TRBJ1-2,TRBV5-6,CASSFRRTAFNYGYTF
13,TRBJ2-7,TRBV7-6,CASSLDRAGEQYF
16,TRBJ1-5,TRBV19,CASLPLRDNQNQPQHF
17,TRBJ2-4,TRBV27,CASSLSGGEKAKNIQYF
12,TRBJ1-5,TRBV28,CASSSGAQPQHF
16,TRBJ2-1,TRBV10-3,CAISERGLAGGNEQFF
15,TRBJ2-1,TRBV20-1,CSARLTGSSYNEQFF
21,TRBJ2-1,TRBV7-2,CASSPPVGGRTSGSSYNEQFF
15,TRBJ1-1,TRBV4-1,CASSQADRVGTEAFF
11,TRBJ1-3,TRBV28,CASSSPDTIYF
13,TRBJ1-2,TRBV7-8,CASSRGGKYGYTF
13,TRBJ2-7,TRBV7-3,CASSRGRGYEQYF
18,TRBJ1-3,TRBV12-3/TRBV12-4,CASRISRRDSLSGNTIYF
16,TRBJ1-5,TRBV28,CASSWATPGSNQPQHF
13,TRBJ2-7,TRBV7-6,CASRVGIGYEQYF
15,TRBJ1-1,TRBV5-6,CASTLPGGADTEAFF